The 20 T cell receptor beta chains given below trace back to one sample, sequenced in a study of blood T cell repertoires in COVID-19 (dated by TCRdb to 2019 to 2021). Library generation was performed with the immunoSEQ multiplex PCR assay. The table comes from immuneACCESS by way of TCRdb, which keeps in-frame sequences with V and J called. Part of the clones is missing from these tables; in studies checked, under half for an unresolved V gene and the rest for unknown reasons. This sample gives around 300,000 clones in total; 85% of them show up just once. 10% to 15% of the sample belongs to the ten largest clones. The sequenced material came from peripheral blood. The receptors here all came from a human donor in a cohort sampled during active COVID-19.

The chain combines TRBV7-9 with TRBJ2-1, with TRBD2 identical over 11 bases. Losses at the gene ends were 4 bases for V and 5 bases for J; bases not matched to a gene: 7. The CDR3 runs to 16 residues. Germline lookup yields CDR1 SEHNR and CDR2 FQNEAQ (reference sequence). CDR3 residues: CASSSYSGRGNNEQFF. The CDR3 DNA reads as TGTGCCAGCAGCTCCTATAGCGGGAGGGGGAACAATGAGCAGTTCTTC.

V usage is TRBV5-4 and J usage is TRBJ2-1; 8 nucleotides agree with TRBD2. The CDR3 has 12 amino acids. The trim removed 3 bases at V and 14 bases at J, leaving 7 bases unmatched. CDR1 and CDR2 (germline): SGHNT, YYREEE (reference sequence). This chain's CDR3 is CASSSGGTRKFF. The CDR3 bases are TGTGCCAGCAGCTCCGGGGGGACTAGGAAGTTCTTC.

The CDR3 spells CASSLLQNYEQYF. DNA of the CDR3: TGTGCCAGCAGCTTGTTGCAGAACTACGAGCAGTACTTC. The chain links TRBV5-6 to TRBJ2-7; unclear D gene. CDR1 is SGHDT, CDR2 YYEEEE, per germline. The CDR3 length is 13 residues. With 1 base removed from V and 3 bases from J, the gap between germline ends came to 8 bases.

The CDR3, as DNA: TGTGCCAGCAGTTACTCGAACAGGGGAGACTCACCCCTCCACTTT. Translated: CASSYSNRGDSPLHF. The gene calls are TRBV6-5 and TRBJ1-6; 7 bases line up with TRBD1. Germline CDR1 is MNHEY and CDR2 is SVGAGI. Trimming at V came to 0 bases and at J to 10 bases, leaving 6 bases not matched to a gene. The CDR3 contains 15 residues.

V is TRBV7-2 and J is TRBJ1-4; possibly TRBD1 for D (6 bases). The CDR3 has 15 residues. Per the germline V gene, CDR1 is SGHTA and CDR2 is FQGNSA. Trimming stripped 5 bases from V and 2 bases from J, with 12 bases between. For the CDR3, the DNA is TGTGCCAGCAGCGTAACAGGGACGACTAATGAAAAACTGTTTTTT. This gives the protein CASSVTGTTNEKLFF.

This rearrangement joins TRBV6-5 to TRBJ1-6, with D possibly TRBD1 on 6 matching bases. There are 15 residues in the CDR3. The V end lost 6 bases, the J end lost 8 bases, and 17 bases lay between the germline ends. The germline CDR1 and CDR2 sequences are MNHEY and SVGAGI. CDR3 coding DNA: TGTGCCAGCAGACGTCTTGCCTCAGGGGATTCACCCCTCCACTTT. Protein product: CASRRLASGDSPLHF.

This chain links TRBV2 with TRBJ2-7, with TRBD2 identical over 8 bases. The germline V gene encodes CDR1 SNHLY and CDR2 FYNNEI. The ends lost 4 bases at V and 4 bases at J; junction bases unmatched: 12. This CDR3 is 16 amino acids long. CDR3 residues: CASSVRGGSQWYEQYF. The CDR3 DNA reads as TGTGCCAGCAGTGTTCGGGGGGGTTCGCAATGGTACGAGCAGTACTTC. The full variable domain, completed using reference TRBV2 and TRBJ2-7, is EPEVTQTPSHQVTQMGQEVILRCVPISNHLYFYWYRQILGQKVEFLVSFYNNEISEKSEIFDDQFSVERPDGSNFTLKIRSTKLEDSAMYFCASSVRGGSQWYEQYFGPGTRLTVT.

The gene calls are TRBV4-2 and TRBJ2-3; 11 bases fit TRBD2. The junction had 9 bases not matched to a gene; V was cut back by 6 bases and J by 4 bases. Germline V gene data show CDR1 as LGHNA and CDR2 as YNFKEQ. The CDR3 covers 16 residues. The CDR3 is CASRAVAGGPADTQYF. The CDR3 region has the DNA TGTGCCAGCAGGGCGGTAGCGGGAGGGCCCGCAGATACGCAGTATTTT.

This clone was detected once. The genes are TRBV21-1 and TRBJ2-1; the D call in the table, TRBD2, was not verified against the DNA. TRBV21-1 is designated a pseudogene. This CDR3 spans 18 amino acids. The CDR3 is CASSMGLAGLISYNEQFF. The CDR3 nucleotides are TGTGCCAGCAGCATGGGACTAGCGGGGCTCATTTCCTACAATGAGCAGTTCTTC.

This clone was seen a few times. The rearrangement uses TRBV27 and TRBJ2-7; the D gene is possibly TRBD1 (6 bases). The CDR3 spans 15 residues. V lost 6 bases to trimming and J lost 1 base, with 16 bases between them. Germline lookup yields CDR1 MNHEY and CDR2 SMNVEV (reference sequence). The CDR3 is CASRLQGSESYEQYF. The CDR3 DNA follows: TGTGCCAGCAGACTTCAGGGGAGCGAGTCCTACGAGCAGTACTTC.

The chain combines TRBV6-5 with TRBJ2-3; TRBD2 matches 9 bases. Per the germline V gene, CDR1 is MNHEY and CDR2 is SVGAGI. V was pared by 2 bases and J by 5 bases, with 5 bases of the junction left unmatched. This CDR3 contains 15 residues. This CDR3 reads CASSYGGRAGDTQYF. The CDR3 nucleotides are TGTGCCAGCAGTTACGGCGGGAGGGCCGGAGATACGCAGTATTTT.

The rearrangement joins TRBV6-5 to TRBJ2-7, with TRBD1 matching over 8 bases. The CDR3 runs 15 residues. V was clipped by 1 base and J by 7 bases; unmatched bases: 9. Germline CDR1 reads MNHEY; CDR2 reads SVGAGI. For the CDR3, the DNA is TGTGCCAGCAGTTACTTTAGGACAGGGTCTGGGGAGCAGTACTTC. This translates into CASSYFRTGSGEQYF.

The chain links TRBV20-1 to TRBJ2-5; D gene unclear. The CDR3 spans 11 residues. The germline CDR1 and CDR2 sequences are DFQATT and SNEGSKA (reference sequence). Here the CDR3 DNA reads TGCAGCGCTGCGCCAGGCGAGACCCAGTACTTC. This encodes CSAAPGETQYF.

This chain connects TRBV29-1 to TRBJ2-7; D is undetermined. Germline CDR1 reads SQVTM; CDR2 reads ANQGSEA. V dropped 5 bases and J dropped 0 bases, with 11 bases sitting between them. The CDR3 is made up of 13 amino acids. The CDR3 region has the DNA TGCAGCGTTCTACTCATCGACTCCTACGAGCAGTACTTC. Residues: CSVLLIDSYEQYF.

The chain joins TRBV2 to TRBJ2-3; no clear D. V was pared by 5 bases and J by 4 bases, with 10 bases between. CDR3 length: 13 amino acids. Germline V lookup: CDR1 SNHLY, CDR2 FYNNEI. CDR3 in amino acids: CASSYWSSDTQYF. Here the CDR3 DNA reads TGTGCCAGCAGTTACTGGAGTTCAGATACGCAGTATTTT.

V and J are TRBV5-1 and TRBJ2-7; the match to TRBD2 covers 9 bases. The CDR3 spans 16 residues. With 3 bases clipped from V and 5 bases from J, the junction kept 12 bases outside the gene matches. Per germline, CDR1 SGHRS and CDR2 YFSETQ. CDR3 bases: TGCGCCAGCAGCTCCTCTTTTAGCGGGAGTATTGACGAGCAGTACTTC. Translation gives CASSSSFSGSIDEQYF.

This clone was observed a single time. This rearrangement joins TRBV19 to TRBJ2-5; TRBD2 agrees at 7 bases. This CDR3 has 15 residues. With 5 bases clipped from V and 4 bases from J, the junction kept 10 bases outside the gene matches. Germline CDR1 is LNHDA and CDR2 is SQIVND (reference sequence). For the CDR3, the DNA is TGTGCCAGTAGTCCTGGGACTATGGGTGTAGAGACCCAGTACTTC. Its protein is CASSPGTMGVETQYF. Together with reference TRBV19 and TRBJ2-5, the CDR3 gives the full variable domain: DGGITQSPKYLFRKEGQNVTLSCEQNLNHDAMYWYRQDPGQGLRLIYYSQIVNDFQKGDIAEGYSVSREKKESFPLTVTSAQKNPTAFYLCASSPGTMGVETQYFGPGTRLLVL.

Here the CDR3 DNA reads TGTGCCAGCAGCCAAGACGGACAAAGGGGCTCCTACAATGAGCAGTTCTTC. Amino acid sequence: CASSQDGQRGSYNEQFF. The chain carries TRBV3-1 (or the pseudogene TRBV3-2) and TRBJ2-1; D may be TRBD1 (5 bases). Trimming removed 0 bases at V and 0 bases at J, with 12 bases between. Per germline, CDR1 LGHDT and CDR2 YNNKEL (reference sequence). CDR3 size: 17 residues.

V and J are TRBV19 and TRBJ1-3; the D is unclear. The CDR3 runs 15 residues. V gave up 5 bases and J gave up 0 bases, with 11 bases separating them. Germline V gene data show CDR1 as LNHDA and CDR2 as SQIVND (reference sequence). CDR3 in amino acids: CASSGPGYSGNTIYF. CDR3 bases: TGTGCCAGTAGTGGACCGGGATACTCTGGAAACACCATATATTTT.

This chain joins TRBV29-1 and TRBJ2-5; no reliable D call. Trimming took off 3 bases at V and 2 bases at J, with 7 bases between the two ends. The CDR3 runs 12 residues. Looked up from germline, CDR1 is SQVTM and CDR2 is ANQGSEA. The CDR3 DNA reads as TGCAGCGTTGAGCCGAGACAAGAGACCCAGTACTTC. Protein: CSVEPRQETQYF. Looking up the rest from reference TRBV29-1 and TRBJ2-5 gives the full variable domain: SAVISQKPSRDICQRGTSLTIQCQVDSQVTMMFWYRQQPGQSLTLIATANQGSEATYESGFVIDKFPISRPNLTFSTLTVSNMSPEDSSIYLCSVEPRQETQYFGPGTRLLVL.